What follows describes a single T cell receptor beta chain. The antigen is undetermined. Profiling of TCR beta VDJ combinations and CDR3 sequences used genomic DNA as template. MiXCR, run by TCRdb on the reads, gives a single entry per CDR3 protein. This table holds around 150,000 distinct CDR3 sequences, roughly two thirds found once. Sequenced patients had shown CD8+CD57+ cell expansion by flow cytometry. The data stem from a study of CD8+CD57+ T cells in acquired aplastic anemia. About the study: DNA recovered from sorted CD4+ and CD8+ cells had a mean of approximately 3 ug. Broader study findings: Patient and control CD8+ Simpson's diversity was not significantly different.

The CDR3 extends over 14 amino acids. Looked up from germline, CDR1 is LNHDA and CDR2 is SQIVND (reference sequence). V was clipped by 7 bases and J by 6 bases; unmatched bases: 8. The sequence was obtained from a human donor with aplastic anemia. The material sequenced was sorted CD4+, CD8+, or CD8+CD57+ T cells (not recorded which) from PBMCs. This chain connects TRBV19 to TRBJ2-2; TRBD1 matches at 7 bases. The chain's CDR3 is CASTPDRVPGELFF. The CDR3 coding sequence is TGTGCCAGTACCCCAGACAGGGTCCCCGGGGAGCTGTTTTTT.